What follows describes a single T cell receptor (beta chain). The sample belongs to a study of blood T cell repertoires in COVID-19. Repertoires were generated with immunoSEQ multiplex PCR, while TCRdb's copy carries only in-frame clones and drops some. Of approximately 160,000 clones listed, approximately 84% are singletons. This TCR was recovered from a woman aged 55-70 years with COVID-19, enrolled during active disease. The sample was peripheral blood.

CDR3 bases: TGTGCCAGCAGCCGTCAGGGGCTCGGAAACACCATATATTTT. Translated, it gives CASSRQGLGNTIYF. The rearrangement links TRBV14 to TRBJ1-3, with D perhaps matching TRBD1 (6 bases). From germline, CDR1 is SGHDN and CDR2 FVKESK. The CDR3 is 14 residues long. Deletions cut 4 bases from V and 4 bases from J, with 11 bases between.